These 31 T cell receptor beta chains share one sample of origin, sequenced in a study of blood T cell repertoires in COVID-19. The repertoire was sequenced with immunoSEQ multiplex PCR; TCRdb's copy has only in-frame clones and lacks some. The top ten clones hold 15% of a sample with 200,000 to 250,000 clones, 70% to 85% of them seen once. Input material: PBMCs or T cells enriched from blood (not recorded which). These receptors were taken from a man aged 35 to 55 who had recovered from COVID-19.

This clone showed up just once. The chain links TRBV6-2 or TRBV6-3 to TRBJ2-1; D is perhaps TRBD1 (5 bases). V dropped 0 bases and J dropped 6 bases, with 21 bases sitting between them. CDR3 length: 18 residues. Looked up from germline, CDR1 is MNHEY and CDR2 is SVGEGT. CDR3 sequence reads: CASSYSLLGPQVINEQFF. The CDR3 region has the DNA TGTGCCAGCAGTTACTCCCTACTCGGGCCACAGGTGATCAATGAGCAGTTCTTC.

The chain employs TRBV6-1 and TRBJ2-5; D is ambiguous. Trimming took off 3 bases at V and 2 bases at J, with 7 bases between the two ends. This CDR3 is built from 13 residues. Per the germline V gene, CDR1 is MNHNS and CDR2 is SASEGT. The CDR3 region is CASSESTQETQYF. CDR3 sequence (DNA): TGTGCCAGCAGTGAGTCTACTCAAGAGACCCAGTACTTC.

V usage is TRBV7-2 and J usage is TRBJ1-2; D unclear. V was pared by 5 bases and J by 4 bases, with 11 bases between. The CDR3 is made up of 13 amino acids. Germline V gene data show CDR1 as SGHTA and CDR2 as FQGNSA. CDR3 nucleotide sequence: TGTGCCAGCAGCCAGGATCGTCGCTATGGCTACACCTTC. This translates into CASSQDRRYGYTF. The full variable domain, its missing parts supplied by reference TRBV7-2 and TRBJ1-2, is GAGVSQSPSNKVTEKGKDVELRCDPISGHTALYWYRQSLGQGLEFLIYFQGNSAPDKSGLPSDRFSAERTGGSVSTLTIQRTQQEDSAVYLCASSQDRRYGYTFGSGTRLTVV.

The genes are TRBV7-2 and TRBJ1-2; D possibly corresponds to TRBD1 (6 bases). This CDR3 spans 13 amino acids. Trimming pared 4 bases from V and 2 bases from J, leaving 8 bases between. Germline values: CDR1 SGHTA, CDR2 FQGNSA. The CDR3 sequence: CASSSGQNYGYTF. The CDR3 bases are TGTGCCAGCAGCTCCGGACAGAACTATGGCTACACCTTC.

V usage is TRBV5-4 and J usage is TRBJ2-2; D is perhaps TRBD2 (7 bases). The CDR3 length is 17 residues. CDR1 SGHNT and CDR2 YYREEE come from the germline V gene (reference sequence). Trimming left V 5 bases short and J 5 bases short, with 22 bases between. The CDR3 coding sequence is TGTGCCAGCAGTTCTAGGGGGGCGGGAGAGGGGACCGGGGAGCTGTTTTTT. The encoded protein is CASSSRGAGEGTGELFF.

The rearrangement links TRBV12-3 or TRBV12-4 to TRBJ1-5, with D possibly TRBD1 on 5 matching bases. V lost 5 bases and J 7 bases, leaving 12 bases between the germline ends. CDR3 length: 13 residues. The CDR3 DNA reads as TGTGCCAGCAGTACACAGGAAGGGCAGCCCCAGCATTTT. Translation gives CASSTQEGQPQHF.

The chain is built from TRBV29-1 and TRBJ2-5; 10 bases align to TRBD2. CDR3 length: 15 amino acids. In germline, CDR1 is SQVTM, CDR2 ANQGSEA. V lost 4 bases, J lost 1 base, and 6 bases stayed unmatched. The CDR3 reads CSVVERGGFQETQYF. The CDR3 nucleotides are TGCAGCGTTGTGGAGCGGGGGGGGTTCCAAGAGACCCAGTACTTC. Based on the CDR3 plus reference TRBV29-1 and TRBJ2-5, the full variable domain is SAVISQKPSRDICQRGTSLTIQCQVDSQVTMMFWYRQQPGQSLTLIATANQGSEATYESGFVIDKFPISRPNLTFSTLTVSNMSPEDSSIYLCSVVERGGFQETQYFGPGTRLLVL.

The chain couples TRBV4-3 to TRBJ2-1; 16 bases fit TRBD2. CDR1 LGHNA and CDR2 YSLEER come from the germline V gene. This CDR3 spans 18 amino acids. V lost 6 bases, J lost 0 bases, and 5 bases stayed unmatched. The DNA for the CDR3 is TGCGCCAGCAGTCCGGGACTAGCGGGGGGGAGCTCCTACAATGAGCAGTTCTTC. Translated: CASSPGLAGGSSYNEQFF.

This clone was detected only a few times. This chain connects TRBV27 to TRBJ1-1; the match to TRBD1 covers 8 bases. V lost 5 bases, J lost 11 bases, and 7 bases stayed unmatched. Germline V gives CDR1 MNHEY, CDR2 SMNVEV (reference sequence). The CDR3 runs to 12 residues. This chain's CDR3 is CASSPDRTGAFF. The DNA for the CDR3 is TGTGCCAGCAGTCCGGACAGGACAGGGGCTTTCTTT.

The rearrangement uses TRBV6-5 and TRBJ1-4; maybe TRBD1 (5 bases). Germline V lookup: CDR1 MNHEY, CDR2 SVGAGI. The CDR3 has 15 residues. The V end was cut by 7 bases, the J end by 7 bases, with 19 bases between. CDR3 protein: CASTRGGGPSEKLFF. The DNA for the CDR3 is TGTGCCAGCACCCGGGGGGGAGGGCCTAGTGAAAAACTGTTTTTT.

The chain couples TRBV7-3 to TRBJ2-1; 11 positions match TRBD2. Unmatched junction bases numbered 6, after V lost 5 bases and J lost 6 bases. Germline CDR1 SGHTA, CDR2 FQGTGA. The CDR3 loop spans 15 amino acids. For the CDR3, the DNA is TGTGCCAGCAGCCTTAGCGGGGGGGCCACCAATGAGCAGTTCTTC. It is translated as CASSLSGGATNEQFF.

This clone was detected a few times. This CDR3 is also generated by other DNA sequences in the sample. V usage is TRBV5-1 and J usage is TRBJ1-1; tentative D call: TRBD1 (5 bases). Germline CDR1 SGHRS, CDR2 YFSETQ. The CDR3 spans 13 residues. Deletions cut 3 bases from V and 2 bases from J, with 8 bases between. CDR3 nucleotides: TGCGCCAGCAGCTCTCAGGGTAACACTGAAGCTTTCTTT. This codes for CASSSQGNTEAFF.

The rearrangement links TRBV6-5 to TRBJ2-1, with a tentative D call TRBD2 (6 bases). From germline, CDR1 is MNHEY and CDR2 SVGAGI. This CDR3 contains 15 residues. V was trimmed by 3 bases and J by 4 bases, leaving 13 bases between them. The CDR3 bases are TGTGCCAGCAGTTATCGCCGGACTACATACAATGAGCAGTTCTTC. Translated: CASSYRRTTYNEQFF.

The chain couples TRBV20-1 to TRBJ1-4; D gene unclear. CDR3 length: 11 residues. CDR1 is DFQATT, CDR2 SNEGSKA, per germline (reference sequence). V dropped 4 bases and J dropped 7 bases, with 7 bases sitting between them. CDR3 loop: CSANRGEKLFF. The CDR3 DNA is TGCAGTGCTAACCGGGGTGAAAAACTGTTTTTT.

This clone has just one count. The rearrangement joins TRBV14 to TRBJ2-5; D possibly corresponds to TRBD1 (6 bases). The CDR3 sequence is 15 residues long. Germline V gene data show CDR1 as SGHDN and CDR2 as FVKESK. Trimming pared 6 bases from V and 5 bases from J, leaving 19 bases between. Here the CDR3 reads CASSQRGGWLETQYF. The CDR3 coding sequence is TGTGCCAGCAGTCAAAGAGGGGGATGGTTGGAGACCCAGTACTTC.

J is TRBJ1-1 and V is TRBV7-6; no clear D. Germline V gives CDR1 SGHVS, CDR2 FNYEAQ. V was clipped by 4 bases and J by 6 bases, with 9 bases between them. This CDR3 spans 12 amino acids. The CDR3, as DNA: TGTGCCAGCAGCTCCGGCGGGCCTGAAGCTTTCTTT. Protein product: CASSSGGPEAFF.

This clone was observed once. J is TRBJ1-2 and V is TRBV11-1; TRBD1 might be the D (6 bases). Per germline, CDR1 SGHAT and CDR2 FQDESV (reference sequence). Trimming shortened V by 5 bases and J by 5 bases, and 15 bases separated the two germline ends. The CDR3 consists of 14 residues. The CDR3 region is CASSLTGTIYGYTF. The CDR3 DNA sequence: TGTGCCAGCAGCCTCACCGGGACAATTTATGGCTACACCTTC.

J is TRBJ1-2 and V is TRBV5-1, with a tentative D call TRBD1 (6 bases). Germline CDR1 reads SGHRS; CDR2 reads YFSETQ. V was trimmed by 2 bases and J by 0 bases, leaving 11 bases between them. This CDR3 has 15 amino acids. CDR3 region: CASSFHRTANYGYTF. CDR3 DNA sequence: TGCGCCAGCAGCTTCCATCGGACAGCTAACTATGGCTACACCTTC.

For the CDR3, the DNA is TGTGCCAGCAGTTTCGGGGGAAGCGAGCAGTACTTC. Protein: CASSFGGSEQYF. The rearrangement links TRBV6-5 to TRBJ2-7, with D tentatively TRBD2 (6 bases). There are 12 residues in the CDR3. Germline CDR1 reads MNHEY; CDR2 reads SVGAGI. V dropped 4 bases and J dropped 6 bases, with 10 bases sitting between them.

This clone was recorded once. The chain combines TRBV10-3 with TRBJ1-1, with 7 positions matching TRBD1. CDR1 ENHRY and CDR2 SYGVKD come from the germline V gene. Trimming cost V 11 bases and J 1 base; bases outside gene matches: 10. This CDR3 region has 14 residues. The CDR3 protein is CASKAGTENTEAFF. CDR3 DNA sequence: TGTGCCTCAAAAGCAGGGACAGAGAACACTGAAGCTTTCTTT.

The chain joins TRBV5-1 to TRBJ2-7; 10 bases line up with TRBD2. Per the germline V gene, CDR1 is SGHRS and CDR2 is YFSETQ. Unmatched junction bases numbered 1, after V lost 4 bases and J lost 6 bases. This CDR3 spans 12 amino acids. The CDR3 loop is CASSASGSEQYF. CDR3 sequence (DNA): TGCGCCAGCAGCGCTAGCGGGAGCGAGCAGTACTTC.

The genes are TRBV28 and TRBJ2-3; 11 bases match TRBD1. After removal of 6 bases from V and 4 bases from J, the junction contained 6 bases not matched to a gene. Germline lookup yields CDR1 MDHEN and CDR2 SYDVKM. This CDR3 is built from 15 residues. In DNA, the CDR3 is TGTGCCAGCAGATTGGACAGGGGGCAGTCAGATACGCAGTATTTT. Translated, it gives CASRLDRGQSDTQYF.

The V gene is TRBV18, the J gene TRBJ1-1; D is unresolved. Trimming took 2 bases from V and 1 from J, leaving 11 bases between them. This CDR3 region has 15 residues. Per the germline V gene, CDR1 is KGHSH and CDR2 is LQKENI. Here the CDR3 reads CASSPMKGRNTEAFF. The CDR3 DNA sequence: TGTGCCAGCTCACCAATGAAAGGGAGGAACACTGAAGCTTTCTTT.

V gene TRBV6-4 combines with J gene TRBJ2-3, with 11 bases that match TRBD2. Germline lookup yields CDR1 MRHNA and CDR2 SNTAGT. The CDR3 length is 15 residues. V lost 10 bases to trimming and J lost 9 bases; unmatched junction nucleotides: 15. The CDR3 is CATPLYTSGGRTQYF. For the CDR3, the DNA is TGTGCCACGCCCCTGTACACTAGCGGGGGTCGCACGCAGTATTTT.

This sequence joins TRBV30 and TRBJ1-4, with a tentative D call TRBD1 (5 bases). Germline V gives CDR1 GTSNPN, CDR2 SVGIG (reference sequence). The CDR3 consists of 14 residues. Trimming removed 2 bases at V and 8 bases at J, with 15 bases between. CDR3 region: CAWSIGAGPEKLFF. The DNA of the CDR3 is TGTGCCTGGAGTATTGGGGCAGGGCCCGAAAAACTGTTTTTT.

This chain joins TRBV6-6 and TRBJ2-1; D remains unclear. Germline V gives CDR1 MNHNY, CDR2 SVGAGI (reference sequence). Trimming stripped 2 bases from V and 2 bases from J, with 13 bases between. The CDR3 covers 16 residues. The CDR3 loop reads CASSYDPQLTYNEQFF. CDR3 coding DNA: TGTGCCAGCAGTTACGATCCACAGCTCACCTACAATGAGCAGTTCTTC.

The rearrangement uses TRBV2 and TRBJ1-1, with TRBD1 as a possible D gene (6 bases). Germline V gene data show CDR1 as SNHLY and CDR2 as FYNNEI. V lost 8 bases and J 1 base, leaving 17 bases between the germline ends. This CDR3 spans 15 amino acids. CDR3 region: CASRDPGTTNTEAFF. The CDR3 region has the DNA TGTGCCAGCCGAGACCCCGGGACAACGAACACTGAAGCTTTCTTT.

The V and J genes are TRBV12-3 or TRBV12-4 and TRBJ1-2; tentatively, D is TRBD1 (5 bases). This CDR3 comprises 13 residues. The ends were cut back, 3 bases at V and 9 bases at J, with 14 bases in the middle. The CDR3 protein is CASSLARGRSYTF. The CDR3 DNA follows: TGTGCCAGCAGTTTGGCAAGGGGCAGAAGCTACACCTTC.

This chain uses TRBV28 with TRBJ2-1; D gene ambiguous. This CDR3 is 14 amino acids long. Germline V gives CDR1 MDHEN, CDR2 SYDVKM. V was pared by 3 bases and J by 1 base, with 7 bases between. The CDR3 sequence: CASSLSISYNEQFF. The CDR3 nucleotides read TGTGCCAGCAGTTTGTCAATTTCCTACAATGAGCAGTTCTTC.

The CDR3 loop reads CASSFSGTVYGYTF. For the CDR3, the DNA is TGCGCCAGCAGCTTCTCCGGGACAGTCTATGGCTACACCTTC. This sequence joins TRBV5-1 and TRBJ1-2; 7 positions agree with TRBD1. V lost 2 bases, J lost 4 bases, and 5 bases stayed unmatched. The CDR3 loop spans 14 amino acids. CDR1 is SGHRS, CDR2 YFSETQ, per germline.

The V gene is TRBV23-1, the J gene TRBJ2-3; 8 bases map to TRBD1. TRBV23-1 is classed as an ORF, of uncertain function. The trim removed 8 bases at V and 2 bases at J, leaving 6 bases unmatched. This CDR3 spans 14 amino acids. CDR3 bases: TGCGCCAGCGCTAGGACAGGGTACACAGATACGCAGTATTTT. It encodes CASARTGYTDTQYF.